The 3 T cell receptor beta chains below come from one sample, sequenced in a study of blood T cells in healthy people across ages. It was with a sample-barcoded 5' primer and a J-beta primer mix that a second PCR of about 6 to 12 cycles was run. MiXCR was run by TCRdb on the 5' RACE reads, yielding one entry per CDR3 protein. The sample shows hundreds of thousands of distinct CDR3 sequences, roughly 32% of them seen only once. Sequenced input: blood. These receptors all stem from a woman aged 80 or older in good health.

The gene calls are TRBV19 and TRBJ2-3; 8 bases agree with TRBD2. Unmatched junction bases numbered 9, after V lost 6 bases and J lost 4 bases. Germline V gives CDR1 LNHDA, CDR2 SQIVND (reference sequence). This CDR3 has 15 residues. The CDR3 DNA sequence: TGTGCCAGTAGGCCTCGGGGGGGCCCCGCAGATACGCAGTATTTT. Protein product: CASRPRGGPADTQYF. The full variable domain, completed using reference TRBV19 and TRBJ2-3, is DGGITQSPKYLFRKEGQNVTLSCEQNLNHDAMYWYRQDPGQGLRLIYYSQIVNDFQKGDIAEGYSVSREKKESFPLTVTSAQKNPTAFYLCASRPRGGPADTQYFGPGTRLTVL.

The table lists this clonotype with many counts. The chain couples TRBV5-1 to TRBJ2-1; TRBD1 matches 7 bases. Germline assignment: CDR1 SGHRS and CDR2 YFSETQ. V dropped 2 bases and J dropped 5; count of bases not matched to a gene: 7. There are 15 residues in the CDR3. The chain's CDR3 is CASSLQGKENNEQFF. The CDR3 DNA follows: TGCGCCAGCAGCTTACAGGGGAAGGAAAACAATGAGCAGTTCTTC.

This clonotype has a count of ten or more. The chain couples TRBV6-5 to TRBJ2-7; TRBD1 matches 9 bases. Trimming cost V 8 bases and J 3 bases; bases outside gene matches: 14. Germline-derived CDR1 and CDR2 are MNHEY and SVGAGI. The CDR3 runs to 16 residues. CDR3 nucleotide sequence: TGTGCCAGCCACGACCATAACAGGGGGCGGGTCTACGAGCAGTACTTC. The encoded protein is CASHDHNRGRVYEQYF.